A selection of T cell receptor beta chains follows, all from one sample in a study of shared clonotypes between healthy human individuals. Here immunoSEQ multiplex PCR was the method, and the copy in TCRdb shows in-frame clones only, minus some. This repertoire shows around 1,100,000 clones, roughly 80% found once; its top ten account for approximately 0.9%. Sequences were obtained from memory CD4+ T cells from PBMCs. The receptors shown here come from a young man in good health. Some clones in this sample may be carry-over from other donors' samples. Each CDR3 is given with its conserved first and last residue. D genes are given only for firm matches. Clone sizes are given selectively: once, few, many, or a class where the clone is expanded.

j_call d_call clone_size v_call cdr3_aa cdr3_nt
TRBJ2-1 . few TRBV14 CASSQDVETTPFF TGTGCCAGCAGCCAAGATGTAGAGACTACTCCGTTCTTC
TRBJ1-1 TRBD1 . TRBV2 CASSGHGTANTEAFF TGTGCCAGCAGTGGCCATGGGACAGCGAACACTGAAGCTTTCTTT
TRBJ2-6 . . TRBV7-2 CASSLGGLGFLLTF TGTGCCAGCAGCTTAGGAGGGCTGGGATTTCTCCTGACTTTC
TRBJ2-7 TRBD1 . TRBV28 CASSSNRGQGYREQYF TGTGCCAGCAGTTCCAACCGGGGACAGGGGTATAGGGAGCAGTACTTC
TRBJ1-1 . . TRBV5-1 CASSLGVNTEAFF TGCGCCAGCAGCTTGGGTGTTAACACTGAAGCTTTCTTT
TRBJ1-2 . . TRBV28 CASRGDNGGYTF TGTGCCAGCCGGGGAGACAATGGGGGCTACACCTTC
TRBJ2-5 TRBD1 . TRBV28 CASSGTGESQETQYF TGTGCCAGCAGTGGGACAGGTGAAAGCCAAGAGACCCAGTACTTC
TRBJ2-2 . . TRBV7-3 CASRLALGGELFF TGTGCCAGCAGACTAGCTCTGGGCGGGGAGCTGTTTTTT
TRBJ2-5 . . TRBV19 CASTRSGSGAETQYF TGTGCCAGTACCAGATCAGGTTCCGGGGCAGAGACCCAGTACTTC
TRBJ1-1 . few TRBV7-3 CASSPNVNTEAFF TGTGCCAGCAGCCCAAATGTGAACACTGAAGCTTTCTTT
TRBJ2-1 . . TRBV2 CASSLPGRRNEQFF TGTGCCAGCAGTCTACCGGGACGGCGAAATGAGCAGTTCTTC
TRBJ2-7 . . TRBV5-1 CASSRGTGLYEQYF TGCGCCAGCAGCAGAGGGACCGGGCTCTACGAGCAGTACTTC
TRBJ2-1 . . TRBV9 CASSGEGGPYNEQFF TGTGCCAGCAGCGGCGAGGGGGGGCCCTACAATGAGCAGTTCTTC
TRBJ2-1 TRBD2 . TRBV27 CASSTGTSGRDPYNEQFF TGTGCCAGCAGTACCGGGACTAGCGGGAGGGATCCCTACAATGAGCAGTTCTTC
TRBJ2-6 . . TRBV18 CASSLPSGRSSGANVLTF TGTGCCAGCTCACTCCCTTCAGGAAGAAGCTCTGGGGCCAACGTCCTGACTTTC
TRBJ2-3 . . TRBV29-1 CSVEVPGTDTQYF TGCAGCGTTGAAGTTCCAGGCACAGATACGCAGTATTTT
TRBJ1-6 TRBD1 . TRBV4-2 CASSLTPSRTGLNSPLHF TGTGCCAGCAGCCTTACCCCCTCAAGGACAGGGCTGAATTCACCCCTCCACTTT
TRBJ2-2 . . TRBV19 CASNGRGTGELFF TGTGCCAGTAACGGTAGGGGGACCGGGGAGCTGTTTTTT
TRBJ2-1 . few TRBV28 CASSTSRAGNEQFF TGTGCCAGCAGTACCTCACGGGCCGGCAATGAGCAGTTCTTC
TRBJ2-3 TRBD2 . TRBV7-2 CASSLMASGMTDTQYF TGTGCCAGCAGCTTAATGGCTAGCGGGATGACAGATACGCAGTATTTT
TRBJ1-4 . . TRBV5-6 CASSLVPGDTTNEKLFF TGTGCCAGCAGCTTGGTTCCAGGAGATACAACTAATGAAAAACTGTTTTTT
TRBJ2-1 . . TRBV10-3 CAISESSGINEQFF TGTGCCATCAGTGAGTCGTCGGGTATAAATGAGCAGTTCTTC
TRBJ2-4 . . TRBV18 CASSPELAKNIQYF TGTGCCAGCTCACCGGAACTAGCCAAAAACATTCAGTACTTC
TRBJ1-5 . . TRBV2 CASRAEGNQPQHF TGTGCCAGCAGGGCTGAGGGCAATCAGCCCCAGCATTTT
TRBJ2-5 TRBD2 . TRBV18 CASSPLGPGGSGKQETQYF TGTGCCAGCTCACCACTGGGACCCGGGGGTAGCGGGAAGCAAGAGACCCAGTACTTC
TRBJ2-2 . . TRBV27 CASSLSGFGELFF TGTGCCAGCAGTTTATCGGGTTTCGGGGAGCTGTTTTTT
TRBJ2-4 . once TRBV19 CASRPSSAEGLNIQYF TGTGCCAGCCGCCCATCCTCAGCGGAGGGACTAAACATTCAGTACTTC
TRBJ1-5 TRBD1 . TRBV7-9 CASSYDRVDQPQHF TGTGCCAGCAGCTACGACAGGGTCGATCAGCCCCAGCATTTT
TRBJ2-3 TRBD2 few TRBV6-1 CASSGQSGSDTQYF TGTGCCAGCAGTGGACAAAGCGGGAGTGATACGCAGTATTTT
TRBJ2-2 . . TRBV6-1 CASSETWGFAGELFF TGTGCCAGCAGTGAGACTTGGGGGTTCGCCGGGGAGCTGTTTTTT
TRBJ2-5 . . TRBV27 CASGFGPVATQYF TGTGCCAGCGGTTTTGGTCCCGTAGCGACCCAGTACTTC
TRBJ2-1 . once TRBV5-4 CASSPPLDASYNEQFF TGTGCCAGCAGCCCCCCTCTAGATGCATCGTACAATGAGCAGTTCTTC
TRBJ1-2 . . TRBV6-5 CASSYSTSNAAYTF TGTGCCAGCAGTTACTCGACCAGTAATGCAGCCTACACCTTC
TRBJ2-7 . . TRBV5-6 CASSFGGREYEQYF TGTGCCAGCAGCTTTGGGGGCAGGGAGTACGAGCAGTACTTC
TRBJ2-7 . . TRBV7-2 CASSVRTASSYEQYF TGTGCCAGCAGCGTTAGGACAGCTAGCTCCTACGAGCAGTACTTC
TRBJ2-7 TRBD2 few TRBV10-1 CASSKSGETYEQYF TGCGCCAGCAGTAAGAGCGGGGAAACCTACGAGCAGTACTTC
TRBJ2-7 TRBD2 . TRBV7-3 CASSPGGGEVYEQYF TGTGCCAGCAGCCCTGGCGGGGGAGAGGTCTACGAGCAGTACTTC
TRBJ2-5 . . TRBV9 CASSVDPKGYQETQYF TGTGCCAGCAGCGTAGACCCCAAGGGGTACCAAGAGACCCAGTACTTC
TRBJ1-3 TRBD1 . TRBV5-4 CASSLPGTGGTGNTIYF TGTGCCAGCAGCTTGCCCGGGACAGGGGGTACTGGAAACACCATATATTTT
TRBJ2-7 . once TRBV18 CASSPKGAGMYEQYF TGTGCCAGCTCACCAAAAGGCGCAGGGATGTACGAGCAGTACTTC
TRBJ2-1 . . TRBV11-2 CASSVRDPRLNEQFF TGTGCCAGCAGCGTCCGGGACCCTAGACTCAATGAGCAGTTCTTC
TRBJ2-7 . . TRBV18 CASSPDPYEQYF TGTGCCAGCTCCCCCGACCCTTACGAGCAGTACTTC
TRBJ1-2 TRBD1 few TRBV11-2 CASSLVSTGPYGYTF TGTGCCAGCAGCTTAGTGTCGACAGGGCCTTATGGCTACACCTTC
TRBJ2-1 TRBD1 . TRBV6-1 CASSARGDREVGGEQFF TGTGCCAGCAGTGCGCGTGGGGACAGGGAAGTTGGTGGTGAGCAGTTCTTC
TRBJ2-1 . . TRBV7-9 CASSLLGSLGNEQFF TGTGCCAGCAGCTTATTAGGTTCCCTGGGCAATGAGCAGTTCTTC
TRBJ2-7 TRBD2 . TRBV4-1 CASSQDLTGLLLAGRNYEQYF TGCGCCAGCAGCCAAGACTTGACAGGACTGTTACTAGCGGGAAGGAACTACGAGCAGTACTTC
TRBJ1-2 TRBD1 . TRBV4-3 CASSPGQGAEYGYTF TGCGCCAGCAGCCCAGGACAGGGGGCAGAGTATGGCTACACCTTC
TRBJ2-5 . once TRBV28 CASSPLGAGETQYF TGTGCCAGCAGTCCCCTAGGGGCCGGAGAGACCCAGTACTTC
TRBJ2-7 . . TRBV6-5 CASRDPSVNSYEQYF TGTGCCAGCAGGGACCCTAGCGTAAACTCCTACGAGCAGTACTTC
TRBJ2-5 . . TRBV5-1 CASSLAPKETQYF TGCGCCAGCAGCTTGGCACCGAAAGAGACCCAGTACTTC
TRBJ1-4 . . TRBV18 CASSLNRVEKLFF TGTGCCAGCTCACTTAACCGGGTTGAAAAACTGTTTTTT
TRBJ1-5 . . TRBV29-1 CSVARGPNQPQHF TGCAGCGTTGCCAGGGGCCCCAATCAGCCCCAGCATTTT
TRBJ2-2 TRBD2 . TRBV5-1 CASSVRLAGNTGELFF TGCGCCAGCAGCGTCCGACTAGCGGGGAACACCGGGGAGCTGTTTTTT
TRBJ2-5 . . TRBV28 CASSLSAGRETQYF TGTGCCAGCAGTTTATCGGCAGGCCGAGAGACCCAGTACTTC
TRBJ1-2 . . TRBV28 CASTSGGGLYGYTF TGTGCCAGCACTTCTGGGGGGGGACTTTATGGCTACACCTTC
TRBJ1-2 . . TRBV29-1 CSVPWSRGISYGYTF TGCAGCGTACCATGGTCTCGGGGAATCAGCTATGGCTACACCTTC
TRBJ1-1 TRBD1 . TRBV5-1 CASSLRGGTGGRTEAFF TGCGCCAGCAGCTTACGGGGAGGGACAGGGGGCCGAACTGAAGCTTTCTTT